The clone carrying this T cell receptor beta chain was seen once. As yet, its antigen is unknown. This sample was taken from a study of shared clonotypes between healthy human individuals. Turning to the study itself: Each donor contributed plates that comprised three CD4 naive, three CD4 memory, two CD8 naive and one CD8 memory.

Findings of the study overall: In the sorted subsets, rarefaction showed sequencing was incomplete despite large depth. Naive subsets generally exceeded memory subsets in estimated richness. Deeper or shallower sequencing was expected to change how clonotypes are shared among donors.

Repertoires were generated with immunoSEQ multiplex PCR, while TCRdb's copy carries only in-frame clones and drops some. The data contain millions of clones, 80% to 95% of them singletons. The source is a man younger than 35 in good health. Some clones in this sample may be carry-over from other donors' samples. The sequenced material came from naive CD4+ T cells from PBMCs. Described subset: CD45RA+ positively selected.

The CDR3 DNA sequence: TGCGCCAGCAGCGATAGGGTTAGCTGGGAGAGCACCGGGGAGCTGTTTTTT. This codes for CASSDRVSWESTGELFF. This rearrangement joins TRBV5-1 to TRBJ2-2; D is possibly TRBD2 (5 bases). This CDR3 has 17 residues. The germline V gene has CDR1 SGHRS and CDR2 YFSETQ. Trimming removed 4 bases from V and 4 bases from J, with 20 bases in between.